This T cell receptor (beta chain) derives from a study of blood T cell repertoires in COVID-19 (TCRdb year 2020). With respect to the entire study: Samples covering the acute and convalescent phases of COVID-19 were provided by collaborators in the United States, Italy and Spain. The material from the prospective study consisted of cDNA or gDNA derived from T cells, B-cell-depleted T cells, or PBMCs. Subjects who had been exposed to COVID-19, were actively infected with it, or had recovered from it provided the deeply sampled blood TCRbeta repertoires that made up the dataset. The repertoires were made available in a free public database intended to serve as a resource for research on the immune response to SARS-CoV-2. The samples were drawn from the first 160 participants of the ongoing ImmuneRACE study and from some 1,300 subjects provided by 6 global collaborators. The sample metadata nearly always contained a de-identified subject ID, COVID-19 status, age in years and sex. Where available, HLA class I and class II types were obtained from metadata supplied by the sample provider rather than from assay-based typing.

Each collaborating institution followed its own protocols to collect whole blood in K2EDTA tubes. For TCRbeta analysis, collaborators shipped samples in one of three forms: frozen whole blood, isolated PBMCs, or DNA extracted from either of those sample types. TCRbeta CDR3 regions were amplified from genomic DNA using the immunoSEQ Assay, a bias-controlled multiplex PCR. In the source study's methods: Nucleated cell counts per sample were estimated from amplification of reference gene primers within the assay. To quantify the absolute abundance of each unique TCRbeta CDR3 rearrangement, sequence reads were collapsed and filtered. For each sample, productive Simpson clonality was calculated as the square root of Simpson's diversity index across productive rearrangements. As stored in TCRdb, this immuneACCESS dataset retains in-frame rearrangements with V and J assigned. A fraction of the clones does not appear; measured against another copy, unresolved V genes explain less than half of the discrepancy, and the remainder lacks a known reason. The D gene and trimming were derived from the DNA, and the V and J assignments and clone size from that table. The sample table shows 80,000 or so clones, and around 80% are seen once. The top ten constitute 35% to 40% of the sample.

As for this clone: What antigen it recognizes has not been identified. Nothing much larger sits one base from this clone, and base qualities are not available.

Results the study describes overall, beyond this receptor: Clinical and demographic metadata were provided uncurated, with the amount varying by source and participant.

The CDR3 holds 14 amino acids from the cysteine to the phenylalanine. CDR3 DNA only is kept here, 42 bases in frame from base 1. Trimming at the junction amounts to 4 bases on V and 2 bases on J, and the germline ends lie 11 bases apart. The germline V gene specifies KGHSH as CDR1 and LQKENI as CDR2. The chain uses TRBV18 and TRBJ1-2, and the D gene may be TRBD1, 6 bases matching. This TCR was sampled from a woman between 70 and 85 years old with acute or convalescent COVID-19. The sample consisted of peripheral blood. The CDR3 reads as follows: CASSQRTENYGYTF. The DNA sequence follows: TGTGCCAGCTCACAGCGGACAGAGAACTATGGCTACACCTTC.